Listed below are T cell receptor beta chains from one sample, sequenced in a study of cytomegalovirus exposure and HLA in healthy donors. Assay used: immunoSEQ multiplex PCR; TCRdb lists only in-frame clones, some missing. The table records about 110,000 clones, around 87% of them present only once. The sequencing input was PBMCs. These receptor sequences come from a woman in her twenties or thirties in good health and CMV-seropositive. Both conserved end residues are part of each CDR3. The order of the fields is clone size, CDR3 length, J gene, D gene, V gene, CDR3 protein, CDR3 DNA. A D gene is named only where the DNA matches it firmly. The size entry is marked missing in some rows and otherwise reads once, few, many or a size class.

size: NA; length: 14; J: TRBJ2-2; D: NA; V: TRBV5-4; CDR3: CASSLEQPTGELFF; DNA: TGTGCCAGCAGCTTGGAACAGCCAACCGGGGAGCTGTTTTTT
size: few; length: 15; J: TRBJ2-2; D: NA; V: TRBV2; CDR3: CASRAGAGNTGELFF; DNA: TGTGCCAGCCGCGCAGGGGCGGGGAACACCGGGGAGCTGTTTTTT
size: NA; length: 18; J: TRBJ2-1; D: TRBD1; V: TRBV5-1; CDR3: CASSIGALQGAAYNEQFF; DNA: TGCGCCAGCAGTATTGGGGCGTTGCAGGGGGCCGCCTACAATGAGCAGTTCTTC
size: NA; length: 15; J: TRBJ2-6; D: NA; V: TRBV30; CDR3: CAWSVRGSGANVLTF; DNA: TGTGCCTGGAGTGTACGGGGGTCTGGGGCCAACGTCCTGACTTTC
size: NA; length: 15; J: TRBJ2-2; D: NA; V: TRBV10-3; CDR3: CAISGGSGWPGELFF; DNA: TGTGCCATCAGTGGAGGGTCAGGTTGGCCCGGGGAGCTGTTTTTT
size: NA; length: 14; J: TRBJ2-3; D: TRBD1; V: TRBV7-9; CDR3: CASSTGQSTDTQYF; DNA: TGTGCCAGCAGCACGGGACAGAGCACAGATACGCAGTATTTT
size: NA; length: 15; J: TRBJ2-3; D: NA; V: TRBV5-1; CDR3: CASSSLTGSTDTQYF; DNA: TGCGCCAGCAGCTCCCTTACAGGGAGCACAGATACGCAGTATTTT
size: NA; length: 14; J: TRBJ2-7; D: NA; V: TRBV2; CDR3: CASSFRRNSYEQYF; DNA: TGTGCCAGCAGTTTCCGCAGGAACTCCTACGAGCAGTACTTC
size: NA; length: 12; J: TRBJ1-3; D: NA; V: TRBV7-9; CDR3: CASSQNRDPIYF; DNA: TGTGCCAGCAGCCAAAACAGGGACCCCATATATTTT
size: once; length: 15; J: TRBJ1-3; D: NA; V: TRBV30; CDR3: CAWSAPWGAGNTIYF; DNA: TGTGCCTGGAGTGCCCCGTGGGGGGCTGGAAACACCATATATTTT
size: NA; length: 11; J: TRBJ2-3; D: NA; V: TRBV30; CDR3: CAWSPGDTQYF; DNA: TGTGCCTGGAGTCCGGGAGATACGCAGTATTTT
size: NA; length: 14; J: TRBJ2-3; D: TRBD2; V: TRBV27; CDR3: CASSLGGGPDTQYF; DNA: TGTGCCAGCAGTTTAGGCGGGGGGCCAGATACGCAGTATTTT
size: NA; length: 13; J: TRBJ2-3; D: NA; V: TRBV7-3; CDR3: CASSLTPGDTQYF; DNA: TGTGCCAGCAGCTTAACCCCAGGAGATACGCAGTATTTT
size: NA; length: 18; J: TRBJ2-2; D: TRBD1; V: TRBV10-2; CDR3: CASRFMGGQGTNTGELFF; DNA: TGCGCCAGCAGATTCATGGGGGGACAGGGAACGAACACCGGGGAGCTGTTTTTT
size: NA; length: 17; J: TRBJ2-1; D: TRBD2; V: TRBV11-2; CDR3: CASSPNQLAGAQNEQFF; DNA: TGTGCCAGCAGCCCCAACCAGTTAGCGGGAGCTCAAAATGAGCAGTTCTTC
size: NA; length: 16; J: TRBJ2-7; D: NA; V: TRBV11-2; CDR3: CASSPPGDPVGYEQYF; DNA: TGTGCCAGCAGCCCGCCAGGGGACCCTGTGGGTTACGAGCAGTACTTC
size: NA; length: 14; J: TRBJ2-7; D: TRBD1; V: TRBV29-1; CDR3: CSVARGQGTYEQYF; DNA: TGCAGCGTAGCTCGAGGACAGGGGACCTACGAGCAGTACTTC
size: NA; length: 12; J: TRBJ2-3; D: NA; V: TRBV29-1; CDR3: CSVDQSTDTQYF; DNA: TGCAGCGTTGATCAGTCCACAGATACGCAGTATTTT
size: NA; length: 14; J: TRBJ1-3; D: NA; V: TRBV5-1; CDR3: CASSLDLSGNTIYF; DNA: TGCGCCAGCAGCTTGGACCTATCTGGAAACACCATATATTTT
size: once; length: 12; J: TRBJ2-2; D: NA; V: TRBV19; CDR3: CASSIFTGELFF; DNA: TGTGCCAGTAGTATCTTCACCGGGGAGCTGTTTTTT
size: NA; length: 17; J: TRBJ2-1; D: TRBD2; V: TRBV9; CDR3: CASSVGLAGGPINEQFF; DNA: TGTGCCAGCAGCGTAGGACTAGCGGGGGGGCCCATCAATGAGCAGTTCTTC
size: NA; length: 16; J: TRBJ2-3; D: TRBD2; V: TRBV5-1; CDR3: CASSSMGRGGTDTQYF; DNA: TGCGCCAGCAGCTCAATGGGGCGGGGGGGCACAGATACGCAGTATTTT
size: NA; length: 15; J: TRBJ2-2; D: NA; V: TRBV11-2; CDR3: CASSSVGGNTGELFF; DNA: TGTGCCAGCAGCTCGGTGGGGGGGAACACCGGGGAGCTGTTTTTT
size: NA; length: 17; J: TRBJ2-1; D: TRBD2; V: TRBV7-9; CDR3: CASRPGLAGGLYNEQFF; DNA: TGTGCCAGCAGACCTGGACTAGCGGGAGGCCTCTACAATGAGCAGTTCTTC
size: NA; length: 15; J: TRBJ2-7; D: TRBD2; V: TRBV11-1; CDR3: CASSPHIAGVVEQYF; DNA: TGTGCCAGCAGCCCACATATAGCGGGAGTAGTCGAGCAGTACTTC
size: NA; length: 16; J: TRBJ2-1; D: NA; V: TRBV9; CDR3: CASSVEVGGSYNEQFF; DNA: TGTGCCAGCAGCGTAGAGGTGGGAGGTTCCTACAATGAGCAGTTCTTC
size: NA; length: 14; J: TRBJ2-1; D: NA; V: TRBV2; CDR3: CASKGENFRNEQFF; DNA: TGTGCCAGCAAGGGGGAGAACTTCCGCAATGAGCAGTTCTTC
size: NA; length: 12; J: TRBJ2-1; D: NA; V: TRBV28; CDR3: CASSLLDNEQFF; DNA: TGTGCCAGCAGTCTTCTAGACAATGAGCAGTTCTTC
size: NA; length: 16; J: TRBJ1-3; D: NA; V: TRBV4-1; CDR3: CASSLLYGSSGNTIYF; DNA: TGCGCCAGCAGCCTCCTATACGGTAGCTCTGGAAACACCATATATTTT
size: NA; length: 13; J: TRBJ2-7; D: NA; V: TRBV30; CDR3: CACPGPVPFEQYF; DNA: TGTGCCTGCCCAGGGCCCGTCCCCTTCGAGCAGTACTTC
size: once; length: 14; J: TRBJ1-2; D: TRBD1; V: TRBV27; CDR3: CASSSGTGSYGYTF; DNA: TGTGCCAGCAGTTCCGGGACAGGGAGCTATGGCTACACCTTC
size: once; length: 15; J: TRBJ1-3; D: NA; V: TRBV15; CDR3: CATSRDAVSGNTIYF; DNA: TGTGCCACCAGCAGAGATGCAGTCTCTGGAAACACCATATATTTT
size: NA; length: 13; J: TRBJ2-1; D: NA; V: TRBV28; CDR3: CASSLLWGDEQFF; DNA: TGTGCCAGCAGTTTATTGTGGGGCGATGAGCAGTTCTTC
size: NA; length: 16; J: TRBJ2-6; D: TRBD2; V: TRBV28; CDR3: CASSNLAGSRANVLTF; DNA: TGTGCCAGCAGTAACTTAGCGGGGTCCCGGGCCAACGTCCTGACTTTC
size: NA; length: 13; J: TRBJ1-4; D: TRBD1; V: TRBV6-5; CDR3: CASRPGQGEKLFF; DNA: TGTGCCAGCAGGCCGGGACAGGGTGAAAAACTGTTTTTT
size: NA; length: 15; J: TRBJ2-7; D: TRBD1; V: TRBV27; CDR3: CASSPRQGRSYEQYF; DNA: TGTGCCAGCAGTCCCCGACAGGGGAGATCCTACGAGCAGTACTTC
size: NA; length: 13; J: TRBJ2-1; D: NA; V: TRBV9; CDR3: CASSADPPREQFF; DNA: TGTGCCAGCAGCGCCGACCCACCCAGGGAGCAGTTCTTC
size: NA; length: 13; J: TRBJ2-7; D: NA; V: TRBV5-1; CDR3: CASSPREVSEQYF; DNA: TGCGCCAGCAGCCCTCGCGAGGTTTCCGAGCAGTACTTC
size: NA; length: 15; J: TRBJ1-2; D: NA; V: TRBV4-2; CDR3: CASSQEGGLTYGYTF; DNA: TGTGCCAGCAGCCAAGAAGGTGGGCTAACCTATGGCTACACCTTC
size: NA; length: 13; J: TRBJ2-7; D: NA; V: TRBV4-1; CDR3: CASSQDLDYEQYF; DNA: TGCGCCAGCAGCCAAGATCTAGACTACGAGCAGTACTTC
size: NA; length: 16; J: TRBJ1-2; D: NA; V: TRBV6-6; CDR3: CASADLGGRLMMGYTF; DNA: TGTGCCAGCGCTGATTTGGGGGGTCGCCTTATGATGGGCTACACCTTC
size: once; length: 13; J: TRBJ1-2; D: TRBD1; V: TRBV5-1; CDR3: CASSLDRGYGYTF; DNA: TGCGCCAGCAGCTTGGACAGGGGATATGGCTACACCTTC
size: once; length: 11; J: TRBJ2-1; D: NA; V: TRBV20-1; CDR3: CSAPAYNEQFF; DNA: TGCAGTGCCCCAGCCTACAATGAGCAGTTCTTC